The clone carrying this T cell receptor (beta chain) was seen more than once but under ten times. What it binds is not known. The source of the sample is a study of memory CD4+ T cells and cytomegalovirus serostatus. Study details: Of the healthy Belgian adults, under 10 were CMV seropositive and 20 to 25 seronegative.

The CDR3 contains 13 residues. Germline V CDR1 and CDR2: SGHDT, YYEEEE. V dropped 7 bases and J dropped 4 bases, with 12 bases sitting between them. Points from the study as a whole: About 40% of the roughly 150 known CMV-associated TCRbeta sequences appeared in CD4+ memory.

Libraries were prepared by immunoSEQ multiplex PCR; TCRdb keeps only in-frame clonotypes and omits some of them. The table has about 50,000 clones, under 80% seen once. The sort gate was single viable CD3+CD4+CD8-CD45RO+ cells for memory CD4+ T cells. Total CD4+ T cells were enriched by CD4 positive selection. The rearrangement links TRBV5-6 to TRBJ1-5; tentative D call: TRBD1 (5 bases). The sequenced sample was memory CD4+ T cells from blood. This TCR was recovered from an adult in good health and CMV-seronegative. CDR3 coding DNA: TGTGCCAGCCATCGGGGGTGGAATCAGCCCCAGCATTTT. It yields the protein CASHRGWNQPQHF.